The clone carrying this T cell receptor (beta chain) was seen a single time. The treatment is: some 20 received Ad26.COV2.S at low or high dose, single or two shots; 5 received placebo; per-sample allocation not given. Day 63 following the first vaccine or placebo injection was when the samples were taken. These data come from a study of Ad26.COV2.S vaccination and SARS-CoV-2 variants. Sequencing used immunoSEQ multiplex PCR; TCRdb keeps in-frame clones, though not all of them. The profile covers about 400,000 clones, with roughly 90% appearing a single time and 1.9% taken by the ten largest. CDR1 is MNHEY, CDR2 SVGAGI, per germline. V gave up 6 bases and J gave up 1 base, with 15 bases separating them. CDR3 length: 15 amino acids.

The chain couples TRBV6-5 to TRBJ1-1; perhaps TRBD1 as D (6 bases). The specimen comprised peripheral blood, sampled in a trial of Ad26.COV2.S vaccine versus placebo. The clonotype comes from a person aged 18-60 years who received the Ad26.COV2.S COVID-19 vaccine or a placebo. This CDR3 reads CASSPWTDPNTEAFF. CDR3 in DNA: TGTGCCAGCAGCCCCTGGACAGATCCGAACACTGAAGCTTTCTTT.